The present T cell receptor (beta chain) was sequenced within a study of cytomegalovirus exposure and HLA in healthy donors. Study-wide findings and caveats: According to the study, around 160 TCR beta chains were cytomegalovirus-associated.

The V gene's germline CDR1 is SQVTM and CDR2 ANQGSEA. The V gene lost 8 bases and the J gene lost 6 bases, with 17 bases spanning the gap. CDR3 size: 12 residues. On this clone itself: Its specificity is not known.

The assay was immunoSEQ multiplex PCR, and TCRdb's table has in-frame clones only and misses some. The table includes under 200,000 clones, under 90% detected once. The receptor's source is a man aged 18 to 30 in good health and CMV-seropositive. The chain employs TRBV29-1 and TRBJ2-7; D is unresolved. Sequencing was done on a sample of PBMCs. The CDR3 loop is CSPISQACEQYF. The CDR3 DNA follows: TGCAGCCCCATTTCCCAGGCCTGCGAGCAGTACTTC.